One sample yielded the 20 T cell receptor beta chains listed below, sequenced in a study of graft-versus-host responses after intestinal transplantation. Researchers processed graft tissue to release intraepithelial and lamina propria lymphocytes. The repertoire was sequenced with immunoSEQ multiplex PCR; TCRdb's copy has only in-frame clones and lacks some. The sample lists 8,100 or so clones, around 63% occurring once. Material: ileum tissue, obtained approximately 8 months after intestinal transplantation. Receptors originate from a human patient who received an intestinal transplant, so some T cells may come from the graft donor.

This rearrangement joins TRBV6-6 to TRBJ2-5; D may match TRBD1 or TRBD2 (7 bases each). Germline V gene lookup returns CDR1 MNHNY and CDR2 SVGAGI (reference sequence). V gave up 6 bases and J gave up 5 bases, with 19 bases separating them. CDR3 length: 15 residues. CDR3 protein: CASSVHQGGGETQYF. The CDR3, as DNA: TGTGCCAGCAGCGTACACCAGGGGGGAGGGGAGACCCAGTACTTC.

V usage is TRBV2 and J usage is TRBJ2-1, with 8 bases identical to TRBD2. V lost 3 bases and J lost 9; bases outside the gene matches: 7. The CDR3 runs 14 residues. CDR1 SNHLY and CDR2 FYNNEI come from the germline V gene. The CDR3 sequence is CASSEFSGEGEQFF. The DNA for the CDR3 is TGTGCCAGCAGTGAGTTTAGCGGGGAGGGTGAGCAGTTCTTC.

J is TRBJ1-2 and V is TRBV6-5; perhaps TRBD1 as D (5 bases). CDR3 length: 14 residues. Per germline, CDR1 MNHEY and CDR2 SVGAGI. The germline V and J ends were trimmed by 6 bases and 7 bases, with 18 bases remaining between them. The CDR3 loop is CASSPGRSLSGYTF. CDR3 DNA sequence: TGTGCCAGCAGCCCAGGGAGGTCATTGTCTGGCTACACCTTC.

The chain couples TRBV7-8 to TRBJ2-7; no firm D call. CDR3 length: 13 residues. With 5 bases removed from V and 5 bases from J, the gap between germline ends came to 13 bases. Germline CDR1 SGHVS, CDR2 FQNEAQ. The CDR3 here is CASSPQSRHEQYV. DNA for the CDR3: TGTGCCAGCAGCCCGCAATCGAGACACGAGCAGTACGTC.

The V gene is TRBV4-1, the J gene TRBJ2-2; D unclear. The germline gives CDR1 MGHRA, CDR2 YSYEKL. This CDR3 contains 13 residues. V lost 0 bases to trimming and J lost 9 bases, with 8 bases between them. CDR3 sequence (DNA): TGCGCCAGCAGCCAAGAGGGTCCCCGGGAGCTGTTTTTT. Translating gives CASSQEGPRELFF.

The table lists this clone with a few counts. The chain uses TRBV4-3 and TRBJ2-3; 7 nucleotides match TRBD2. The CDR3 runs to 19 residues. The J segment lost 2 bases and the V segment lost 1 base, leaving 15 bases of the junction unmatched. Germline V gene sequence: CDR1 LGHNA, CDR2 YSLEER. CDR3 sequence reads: CASSQVAGTTELFTDTQYF. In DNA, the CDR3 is TGCGCCAGCAGCCAAGTGGCCGGGACTACCGAATTATTCACAGATACGCAGTATTTT.

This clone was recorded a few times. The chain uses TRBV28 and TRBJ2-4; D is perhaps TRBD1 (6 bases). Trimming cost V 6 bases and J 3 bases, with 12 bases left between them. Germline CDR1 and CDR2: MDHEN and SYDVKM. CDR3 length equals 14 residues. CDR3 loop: CASSPDRLKNIQYF. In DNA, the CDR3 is TGTGCCAGCAGCCCAGACAGGCTCAAAAACATTCAGTACTTC.

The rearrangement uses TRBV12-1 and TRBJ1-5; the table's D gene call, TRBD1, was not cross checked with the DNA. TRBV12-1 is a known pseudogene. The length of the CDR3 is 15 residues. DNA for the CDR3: TGTGCCAGCAGCTTTCGGGACAGGGGCAATCAGCCCCAGCATTTT. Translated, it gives CASSFRDRGNQPQHF.

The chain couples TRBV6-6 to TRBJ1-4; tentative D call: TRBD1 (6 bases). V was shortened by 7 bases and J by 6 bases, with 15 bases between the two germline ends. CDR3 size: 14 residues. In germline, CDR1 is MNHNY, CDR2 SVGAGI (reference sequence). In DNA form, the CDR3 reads TGTGCCAGCAACCCACAGGGAAAAGATGAAAAACTGTTTTTT. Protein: CASNPQGKDEKLFF.

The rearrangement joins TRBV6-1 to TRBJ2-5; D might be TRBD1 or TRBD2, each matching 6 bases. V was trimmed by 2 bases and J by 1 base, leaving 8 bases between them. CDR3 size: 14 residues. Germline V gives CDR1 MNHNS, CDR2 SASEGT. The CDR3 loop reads CASSERGAQETQYF. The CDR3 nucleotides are TGTGCCAGCAGTGAAAGGGGGGCCCAAGAGACCCAGTACTTC.

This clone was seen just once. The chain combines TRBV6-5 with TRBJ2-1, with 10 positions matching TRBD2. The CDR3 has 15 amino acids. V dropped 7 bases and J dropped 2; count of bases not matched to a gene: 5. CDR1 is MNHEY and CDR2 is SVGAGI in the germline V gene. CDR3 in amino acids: CASTGAGGTYNEQFF. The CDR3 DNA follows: TGTGCCAGCACTGGAGCGGGGGGGACCTACAATGAGCAGTTCTTC.

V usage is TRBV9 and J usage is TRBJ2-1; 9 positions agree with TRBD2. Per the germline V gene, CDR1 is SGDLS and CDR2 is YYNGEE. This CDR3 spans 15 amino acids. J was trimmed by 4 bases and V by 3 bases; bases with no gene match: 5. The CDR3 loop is CASSELAGPYNEQFF. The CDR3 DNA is TGTGCCAGCAGCGAGCTAGCGGGACCTTACAATGAGCAGTTCTTC.

The CDR3 DNA is TGTGCCAGCAGGATCTCCTACGAGCAGTACTTC. Protein sequence: CASRISYEQYF. The chain is built from TRBV6-5 and TRBJ2-7; unclear D gene. The CDR3 totals 11 residues. V dropped 6 bases and J dropped 0 bases, with 3 bases sitting between them. CDR1 and CDR2 from the germline V gene are MNHEY and SVGAGI.

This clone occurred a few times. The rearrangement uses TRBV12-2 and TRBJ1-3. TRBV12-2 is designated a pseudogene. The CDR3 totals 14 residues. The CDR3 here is CASRLGGRGNTIYF. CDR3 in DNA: TGTGCAAGTCGCTTAGGAGGGCGTGGAAACACCATATATTTT.

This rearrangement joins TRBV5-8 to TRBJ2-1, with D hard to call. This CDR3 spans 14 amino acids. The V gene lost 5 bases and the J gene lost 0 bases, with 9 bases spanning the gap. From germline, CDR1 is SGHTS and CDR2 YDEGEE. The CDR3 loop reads CASRQESSYNEQFF. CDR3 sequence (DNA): TGTGCCAGCAGGCAGGAGAGCTCCTACAATGAGCAGTTCTTC.

The chain's CDR3 is CASSLAQLDWWQFF. The DNA for the CDR3 is TGTGCCAGCAGCTTAGCCCAACTAGATTGGTGGCAGTTCTTC. The chain couples TRBV11-2 to TRBJ2-1; D may be TRBD2 (5 bases). Trimming removed 1 base at V and 12 bases at J, with 16 bases between. Germline V gene lookup returns CDR1 SGHAT and CDR2 FQNNGV. The CDR3 loop spans 14 amino acids.

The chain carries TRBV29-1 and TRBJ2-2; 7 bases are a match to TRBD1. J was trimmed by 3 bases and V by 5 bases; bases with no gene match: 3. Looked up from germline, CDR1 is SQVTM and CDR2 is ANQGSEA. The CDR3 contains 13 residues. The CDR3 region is CSVRQGDTGELFF. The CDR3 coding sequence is TGCAGCGTTCGTCAGGGGGACACCGGGGAGCTGTTTTTT.

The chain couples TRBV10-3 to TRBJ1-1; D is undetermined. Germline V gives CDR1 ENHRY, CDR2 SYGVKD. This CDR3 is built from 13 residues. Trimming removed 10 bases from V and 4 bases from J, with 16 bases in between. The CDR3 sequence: CATRRETGTEAFF. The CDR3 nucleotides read TGTGCCACACGGAGGGAGACGGGCACTGAAGCTTTCTTT.

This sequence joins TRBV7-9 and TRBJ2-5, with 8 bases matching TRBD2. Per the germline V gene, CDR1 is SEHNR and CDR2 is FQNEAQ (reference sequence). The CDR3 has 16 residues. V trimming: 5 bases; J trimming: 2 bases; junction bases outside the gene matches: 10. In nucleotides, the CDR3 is TGTGCCAGCAGCATCCGGGGGGGTTCTATTCAAGAGACCCAGTACTTC. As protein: CASSIRGGSIQETQYF.

CDR3 sequence: CASSRELAGGPNEQFF. CDR3 sequence (DNA): TGTGCCAGCAGCCGAGAACTAGCGGGGGGGCCGAATGAGCAGTTCTTC. The chain combines TRBV11-2 with TRBJ2-1, with TRBD2 matching over 13 bases. V trimming: 5 bases; J trimming: 7 bases; junction bases outside the gene matches: 8. The CDR3 is 16 amino acids. Per the germline V gene, CDR1 is SGHAT and CDR2 is FQNNGV.